This passage covers 7 T cell receptor delta chains from one sample sequenced in a study of gamma delta lymphoproliferative disorders and STAT genes. The receptor sequences were amplified from genomic DNA of peripheral blood mononuclear cells. TCRdb re-called the multiplex PCR reads through CATT. The table lists about 1,600 delta-chain clones, roughly 1.2% of them singletons. Sequencing was performed on blood. These receptors originate from a human donor in good health.

This clone was seen a handful of times. Translating this DNA gives a protein that differs at residue 5 from the TCRdb one, which belongs to a much larger clone; a read error is likely, and the protein shown is this translation. This chain links TRDV2 with TRDJ1; TRDD3 aligns across 12 bases. CDR3 length: 18 amino acids. After removal of 3 bases from V and 5 bases from J, the junction contained 15 bases not matched to a gene. CDR1 is GEAIGNYY and CDR2 is EKD in the germline V gene. CDR3 bases: TGTGCCTGTGACTTCGTCGAGACTGGGGGATACCAAGGGGATAAACTCATCTTT. It specifies CACDFVETGGYQGDKLIF.

The J gene is given as TRDJ1, and the V gene is not called; TRDD3 is the table's D call, not checked against the DNA. This CDR3 is built from 17 residues. Written as DNA, the CDR3 is TGTGCCTCCCTTGGTACTGGGGGGGCATTGTGCACCGATAAACTCATCTTT. Translation: CASLGTGGALCTDKLIF.

This clone was observed a handful of times. The protein TCRdb lists belongs to a much larger clone and differs from this DNA's translation at residue 17, which points to a read error; the protein shown is made from the DNA. The J gene is TRDJ1, the V gene TRDV1, with TRDD3 matching 9 bases. The germline gives CDR1 TSWWSYY, CDR2 QGS. The CDR3 covers 25 residues. Trimming cost V 1 base and J 2 bases; bases outside gene matches: 32. The CDR3 DNA follows: TGTGCTCTTGGGGAACGGGCTCTAGTTTTCCCACTGGGGGACGTTAACCAATGGGATACCGATAAACTCATCTTT. Residues: CALGERALVFPLGDVNQWDTDKLIF.

Comment on this clone: The amino acid sequence in TCRdb belongs to a much larger clone and departs from this DNA's translation at residue 9, likely a sequencing read error; the sequence shown is translated from the DNA. The chain carries TRDV2 and TRDJ1; TRDD3 agrees at 7 bases. The CDR3 totals 16 residues. Germline V CDR1 and CDR2: GEAIGNYY, EKD. The trim removed 0 bases at V and 1 base at J, leaving 7 bases unmatched. CDR3 amino acids: CACDTGWGATTDKLIF. In nucleotides, the CDR3 is TGTGCCTGTGACACCGGCTGGGGGGCCACCACCGATAAACTCATCTTT.

This clone came up a few times. It is likely a read error: a sequence one base away is far more abundant. This specimen includes other DNA sequences encoding the same CDR3. The rearrangement joins TRDV2 to TRDJ2, with 8 bases lining up with TRDD3. V gave up 3 bases and J gave up 1 base; unmatched junction bases: 15. The CDR3 runs to 19 residues. The germline CDR1 and CDR2 sequences are GEAIGNYY and EKD. For the CDR3, the DNA is TGTGCCTGTGACCCAATCCGAGGGGATACCCGTTATTTGACAGCACAACTCTTCTTT. This codes for CACDPIRGDTRYLTAQLFF.

A few counts support this clone. A far larger clone is a single base away, which makes a read error likely. Distinct nucleotide sequences in the sample also encode this CDR3. This sequence joins TRDV2 and TRDJ3, with 9 positions matching TRDD3. Germline loops: CDR1 GEAIGNYY, CDR2 EKD. The CDR3 length is 22 residues. CDR3 sequence: CACDTVKGGGYRHSWDTRQMFF. The CDR3 bases are TGTGCCTGTGACACCGTAAAAGGGGGGGGATACCGTCACTCCTGGGACACCCGACAGATGTTCTTC.

Notes on this clone: The TCRdb protein comes from a much larger clone and disagrees with this DNA's translation at residue 12, likely due to a read error; the protein given here is derived from the DNA. The gene calls are TRDV2 and TRDJ1; 12 bases fit TRDD3. The trim removed 3 bases at V and 5 bases at J, leaving 15 bases unmatched. The germline gives CDR1 GEAIGNYY, CDR2 EKD. The CDR3 is 18 amino acids. The CDR3 bases are TGTGCCTGTGACTCCGTCGAGACTGGGGGATACAAAGGGGATAAACTCATCTTT. Amino acids: CACDSVETGGYKGDKLIF.